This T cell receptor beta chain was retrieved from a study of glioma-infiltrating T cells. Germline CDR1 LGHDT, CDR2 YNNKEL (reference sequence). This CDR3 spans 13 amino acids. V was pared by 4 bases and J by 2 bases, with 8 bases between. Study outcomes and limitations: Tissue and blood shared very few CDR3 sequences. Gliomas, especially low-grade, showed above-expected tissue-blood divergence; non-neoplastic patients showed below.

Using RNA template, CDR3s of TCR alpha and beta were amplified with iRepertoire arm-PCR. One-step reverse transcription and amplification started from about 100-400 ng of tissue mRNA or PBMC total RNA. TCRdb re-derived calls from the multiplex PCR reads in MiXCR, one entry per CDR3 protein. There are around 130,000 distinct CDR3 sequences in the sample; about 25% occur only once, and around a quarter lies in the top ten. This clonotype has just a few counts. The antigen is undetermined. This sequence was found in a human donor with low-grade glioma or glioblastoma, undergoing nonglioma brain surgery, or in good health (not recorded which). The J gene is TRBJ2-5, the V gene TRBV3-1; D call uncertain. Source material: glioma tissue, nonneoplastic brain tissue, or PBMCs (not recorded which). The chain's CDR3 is CASSRFVQETQYF. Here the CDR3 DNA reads TGTGCCAGCAGCCGGTTTGTTCAAGAGACCCAGTACTTC.